Included here is one TCR beta chain sequence, with context. This clone showed up just a few times. The target of this receptor is not known. Base quality data are lacking; no much larger clone is found one base away. Each donor gave one peripheral blood draw, approximately 120 mL on average, collected into heparinised tubes. A BD FACSAria II and a panel including CD45RO, CCR7, CD25, CD127, CD95 and CD27 were used to sort naive, central memory, regulatory and stem cell-like memory CD4+ T cells. Purity was above 95% for every sorted population. PBMCs were isolated right away by Lymphoprep density gradient centrifugation and were stained directly, without culture. So that batch effects would be minimized, each experiment stained and sorted samples in pairs, pairing one healthy donor with one patient. At the junction V is shortened by 4 bases and J by 8 bases; bases outside the gene matches: 8. There are 14 amino acids in the CDR3, from cysteine to phenylalanine inclusive. The CDR3 DNA has 42 bases and is translated from base 1. CDR1 and CDR2 (SGHRS, YFSETQ) derive from the germline V gene.

The entire amount of isolated RNA was reverse transcribed using the High Capacity cDNA Reverse Transcription Kit, so the sequenced TCRB transcripts were expressed ones. Deep immunoSEQ sequencing was applied to naive, central memory and regulatory T cell samples, giving an average of roughly 3.6 million total reads per sample. After sorted cells were lysed in RLT buffer, RNA was extracted with DNase-treated RNeasy Micro or Mini kits, with the choice depending on cell number. To prevent cross-contamination, every cell subset was processed on its own, while patient and healthy donor samples were processed together. The immunoSEQ multiplex PCR was used to amplify TCRB sequences from cDNA, yielding 87-bp fragments that span the CDR3 region. Sequencing of the amplicons was done on the Illumina HiSeq platform. The paper's processing steps were these. Synthetic template baselines were used to correct PCR bias computationally, reads within Hamming distance 2 were collapsed together, and singletons that could not be merged were discarded. Reads were aligned to IMGT to assign V, D and J genes, CDR3 length, and insertions or deletions at six rearrangement sites. Clonotype counts were normalized to sorted cell number within each subset before computing true diversity and Gini coefficients with the tcR R package. The overlap coefficient, calculated on TCRB nucleotide sequences, was used to measure repertoire sharing. Out-of-frame TCRB sequences from naive cells were analyzed to stand in for the pre-selection repertoire. TCRdb carries this immuneACCESS record with in-frame sequences only. Its versions omit some clonotypes, under half of them owing to an unresolved V gene in the studies checked, with the rest unexplained. V, J and clone size reflect that table, while D and trimming were determined from the DNA. The sample records a few hundred thousand clones, 15% of which are singletons. Of the sample, approximately 0.015% falls within the top ten clones.

This sample is part of a study of beta chain features in type 1 diabetes (dated by TCRdb to 2017 to 2018). Study-wide context: Mean age, gender distribution, total cell number and subset yield were not different between patients and healthy donors. In the study, recently diagnosed type 1 diabetes patients and matched healthy donors were compared on the TCRB repertoires of their sorted circulating CD4+ T cell subsets. Across all samples, fewer than 110,000,000 sorted cells were examined, and cell number per subset correlated strongly with RNA yield. Regulatory and stem cell-like memory subsets were obtained from only 8 patients and roughly eight healthy donors, while naive and central memory subsets were obtained from all 30 or so donors. General study outcomes and caveats: At VDJ recombination sites, type 1 diabetes patients had fewer insertions and more deleted nucleotides, which implies abnormalities in thymic rearrangement. Because cDNA was sequenced instead of genomic DNA, highly expressing activated cells could be over-represented, though the groups showed no difference in activation or CD3 levels. PCR may preferentially amplify shorter templates, but because patient and control samples were amplified and corrected together, any resulting skew would affect both groups equally. Naive, central memory and regulatory TCRB repertoires appeared to be more alike among patients than among healthy donors. A moderate but significant shortening of TCRB CDR3 length was observed in type 1 diabetes patients in all four CD4+ subsets. Only small numbers of individuals were included in the HLA sub-analyses, which left unresolved whether HLA type had any influence on TCRB rearrangement.

This sequence uses TRBV5-1 and TRBJ1-4, and 7 junctional nucleotides match TRBD1. Sequencing was performed on naive CD4+ T cells from blood. The cell subset or site label here, explained by the study, means: true naive CD4+ T cells. The source of this sequence is a man aged 18 to 30 with type 1 diabetes. The base sequence is TGCGCCAGCAGCGCCGGACAGGCAGAGGAAAAACTGTTTTTT. Protein translation: CASSAGQAEEKLFF.